These 17 T cell receptor beta chains were sequenced from one sample in a study of CD8+CD57+ T cells in acquired aplastic anemia. TCR beta VDJ and CDR3 were profiled, and genomic DNA was the template. TCRdb passed the reads through MiXCR, listing each CDR3 protein once. This table has under 200,000 distinct CDR3 sequences, about 60% appearing once. Sequencing used sorted CD4+, CD8+, or CD8+CD57+ T cells (not recorded which) from PBMCs. These receptors were obtained from a human donor in good health.

J is TRBJ2-7 and V is TRBV20-1, with D possibly matching TRBD2 (6 bases). The CDR3 is 14 amino acids. CDR1 is DFQATT, CDR2 SNEGSKA, per germline (reference sequence). DNA for the CDR3: TGCAGGCTATCGGCGGAAGGGAGGATGGACGAGCAGTACTTC. Encoded protein: CRLSAEGRMDEQYF.

Comment on this clonotype: Its ends do not fully match the called genes, so a read error is possible. The chain carries TRBV7-8 and TRBJ1-6; weak D call: TRBD1 (5 bases). The CDR3 consists of 16 residues. The V gene's germline CDR1 is SGHVS and CDR2 FQNEAQ. DNA for the CDR3: TGTGCCAGCAGCGCCGAAGGAAGGGGTCGGAATTCGCCCCTCCACTTT. Amino acids: CASSAEGRGRNSPLHF.

The rearrangement uses TRBV15 and TRBJ1-1; no clear D gene. Germline-derived CDR1 and CDR2 are LNHNV and YYDKDF (reference sequence). The V gene lost 0 bases and the J gene lost 3 bases, with 14 bases spanning the gap. CDR3 length: 16 amino acids. The CDR3: CATSRDRNIGDTEAFF. The CDR3 region has the DNA TGTGCCACCAGCAGAGATAGGAACATCGGCGACACTGAAGCTTTCTTT.

The rearrangement links TRBV7-6 to TRBJ1-5; D may be TRBD1 (6 bases). Deletions cut 10 bases from V and 7 bases from J, with 17 bases between. CDR3 length equals 13 residues. Germline-derived CDR1 and CDR2 are SGHVS and FNYEAQ. CDR3 amino acids: CAIGNREGQPQHF. The CDR3 nucleotides are TGTGCCATAGGGAACAGGGAGGGACAGCCCCAGCATTTT. Full variable domain (remainder filled in from reference TRBV7-6 and TRBJ1-5): GAGVSQSPRYKVTKRGQDVALRCDPISGHVSLYWYRQALGQGPEFLTYFNYEAQQDKSGLPNDRFSAERPEGSISTLTIQRTEQRDSAMYRCAIGNREGQPQHFGDGTRLSIL.

This clonotype was counted a single time. The gene calls are TRBV5-1 and TRBJ2-7; 8 nucleotides align to TRBD2. CDR1 is SGHRS, CDR2 YFSETQ, per germline. The CDR3 covers 16 residues. The ends lost 0 bases at V and 3 bases at J; junction bases unmatched: 8. As DNA, the CDR3 is TGCGCCAGCAGCTTGGCGGTCGGGACTAGTAGCTACGAGCAGTACTTC. It is translated as CASSLAVGTSSYEQYF.

Turning to this clonotype: At one of its ends the junction is not consistent with the germline gene, which may arise from a read error. This sequence joins TRBV5-1 and TRBJ2-2; 9 bases fit TRBD1. The CDR3 covers 15 residues. Germline V gives CDR1 SGHRS, CDR2 YFSETQ. CDR3 amino acids: CASSLGQGYTGELFF. In DNA form, the CDR3 reads TGTGCCAGCAGCTTAGGACAGGGGTACACCGGGGAGCTGTTTTTT.

This CDR3 is CASSASGGRTDTQYF. The DNA for the CDR3 is TGTGCCAGCAGCGCTAGCGGGGGGCGCACAGATACGCAGTATTTT. The genes are TRBV9 and TRBJ2-3; 11 bases are a match to TRBD2. The CDR3 runs to 15 residues. In germline, CDR1 is SGDLS, CDR2 YYNGEE. With 3 bases clipped from V and 1 base from J, the junction kept 1 base outside the gene matches.

This sequence joins TRBV20-1 and TRBJ1-6, with D uncertain. The CDR3 is 14 amino acids. V was trimmed by 3 bases and J by 7 bases, leaving 13 bases between them. Germline V gene lookup returns CDR1 DFQATT and CDR2 SNEGSKA (reference sequence). CDR3 in amino acids: CSASMLAVNSPLHF. In nucleotides, the CDR3 is TGCAGTGCTAGTATGTTGGCAGTCAATTCACCCCTCCACTTT.

This sequence joins TRBV4-3 and TRBJ1-2; TRBD1 might be the D (5 bases). Germline V gene lookup returns CDR1 LGHNA and CDR2 YSLEER. Trimming removed 0 bases from V and 4 bases from J, with 9 bases in between. The CDR3 extends over 14 amino acids. The CDR3 loop reads CASSQEGRVYGYTF. CDR3 nucleotides: TGCGCCAGCAGCCAAGAGGGCAGGGTCTATGGCTACACCTTC.

The sample holds a few counts of this clonotype. The V gene is TRBV20-1, the J gene TRBJ2-7; tentatively, D is TRBD1 (5 bases). In germline, CDR1 is DFQATT, CDR2 SNEGSKA (reference sequence). CDR3 length: 12 residues. With 6 bases removed from V and 0 bases from J, the gap between germline ends came to 9 bases. The CDR3 region has the DNA TGCAGTGCCTACGACAGCTCCTACGAGCAGTACTTC. This translates into CSAYDSSYEQYF.

The rearrangement uses TRBV4-1 and TRBJ1-5, with D perhaps matching TRBD1 (6 bases). The V gene's germline CDR1 is MGHRA and CDR2 YSYEKL. Trimming stripped 2 bases from V and 4 bases from J, with 9 bases between. CDR3 length equals 14 residues. CDR3 DNA: TGCGCCAGCAGCCAATGGACAGAGAATCAGCCCCAGCATTTT. Translated: CASSQWTENQPQHF.

The V call is TRBV14, the J call TRBJ1-2; D might be TRBD1 (5 bases). This CDR3 is 15 amino acids long. Per germline, CDR1 SGHDN and CDR2 FVKESK. The ends were cut back, 8 bases at V and 8 bases at J, with 24 bases in the middle. The CDR3 region has the DNA TGTGCCAGCCTTCTCCCGGGACTGCCGCCTTCGGGCTACACCTTC. Amino acid sequence: CASLLPGLPPSGYTF.

As concerns this clonotype: The junction departs from germline at one end; a sequencing error may be responsible. The V call is TRBV5-1, the J call TRBJ2-1, with a possible D match to TRBD2 (6 bases). This CDR3 comprises 15 residues. Looked up from germline, CDR1 is SGHRS and CDR2 is YFSETQ. The CDR3 nucleotides are TGCGCCAGCAGCTTGGGGGAGGCGTCCTACGATGAGCAGTTCTTC. This sequence encodes CASSLGEASYDEQFF. Supplemented by reference TRBV5-1 and TRBJ2-1, the full variable domain reads KAGVTQTPRYLIKTRGQQVTLSCSPISGHRSVSWYQQTPGQGLQFLFEYFSETQRNKGNFPGRFSGRQFSNSRSEMNVSTLELGDSALYLCASSLGEASYDEQFFGPGTRLTVL.

This chain uses TRBV18 with TRBJ2-7; TRBD2 matches 11 bases. With 5 bases clipped from V and 2 bases from J, the junction kept 5 bases outside the gene matches. In germline, CDR1 is KGHSH, CDR2 LQKENI. The CDR3 is made up of 15 amino acids. The CDR3 sequence is CASSSGLAETYEQYF. DNA of the CDR3: TGTGCCAGCTCATCGGGACTAGCGGAAACCTACGAGCAGTACTTC.

This clonotype was seen ten or more times. V and J are TRBV7-9 and TRBJ2-7; no clear D. Trimming shortened V by 0 bases and J by 6 bases, and 12 bases separated the two germline ends. The CDR3 runs to 14 residues. The V gene's germline CDR1 is SEHNR and CDR2 FQNEAQ (reference sequence). CDR3 residues: CASSLAAQEGEQYF. CDR3 sequence (DNA): TGTGCCAGCAGCTTAGCTGCCCAGGAAGGCGAGCAGTACTTC.

Concerning this clonotype itself: The germline gene is not matched at one end of the junction; a read error may be the cause. The chain uses TRBV15 and TRBJ1-6, with TRBD1 as a possible D gene (6 bases). Per the germline V gene, CDR1 is LNHNV and CDR2 is YYDKDF (reference sequence). The CDR3 spans 15 residues. CDR3 nucleotides: TGTGCCACCAGCAGAGAGGCAGGGGCTAATCCACCCCTCCACTTT. The encoded protein is CATSREAGANPPLHF.

This chain links TRBV20-1 with TRBJ2-7; D not resolved. Looked up from germline, CDR1 is DFQATT and CDR2 is SNEGSKA (reference sequence). The CDR3 is 11 amino acids. V was shortened by 4 bases and J by 2 bases, with 6 bases between the two germline ends. The CDR3 loop reads CSATEAYEQYF. The DNA of the CDR3 is TGCAGTGCTACCGAAGCCTACGAGCAGTACTTC.